This TCR beta chain was sequenced in a study of T-cell memory formation after mild COVID-19. Whole-study results and caveats: Among CD4+ contracting clones, most were CM and EM, and CD8+ ones EMRA. Clones shrinking between day 15 and 85 showed a balanced CD4/CD8 split, and those that grew later tilted toward CD4+.

This clonotype has more than one count but fewer than ten. Its antigen is currently unknown. Via MiXCR, TCRdb re-called the 5' RACE reads, giving one row per CDR3 protein. The repertoire holds 400,000 to 550,000 distinct CDR3 sequences, with around 27% as singletons. This TCR was recovered from an adult woman who had mild COVID-19 (a few samples of this study predate the infection). Cell type and time point are not known. Sequences were obtained from PBMCs or a T cell subset sorted from them (not recorded which).

CDR3 nucleotide sequence: TGCAGCGTTGAACCTTGGACTAGCGGGGAATCCTACGAGCAGTACTTC. Its translation: CSVEPWTSGESYEQYF. The rearrangement uses TRBV29-1 and TRBJ2-7, with 12 bases matching TRBD2. The CDR3 contains 16 residues. Looked up from germline, CDR1 is SQVTM and CDR2 is ANQGSEA. Trimming cost V 2 bases and J 1 base; bases outside gene matches: 6.